A single sample is the source of the 8 T cell receptor beta chains below, sequenced in a study of OX40 agonist ivuxolimab in advanced cancers. The repertoire was sequenced with immunoSEQ multiplex PCR; TCRdb's copy has only in-frame clones and lacks some. Here the sample spans about 50,000 clones, more than 85% being singletons. Sequenced here: CD4+ or CD8+ T cells sorted from blood, sampled in a trial of the OX40 agonist ivuxolimab. These receptors were collected from an adult with an advanced solid tumor such as melanoma, head and neck, liver or kidney cancer.

This chain joins TRBV7-9 and TRBJ1-2; no firm D call. The germline V gene encodes CDR1 SEHNR and CDR2 FQNEAQ (reference sequence). This CDR3 comprises 14 residues. V was cut by 4 bases and J by 4 bases, with 13 bases left in between. Here the CDR3 DNA reads TGTGCCAGCAGCTCCTCGCAGCCCCTCTATGGCTACACCTTC. Translated, it gives CASSSSQPLYGYTF.

CDR3: CASSILGGYYEQYF. DNA of the CDR3: TGTGCCAGTAGTATATTGGGAGGATACTACGAGCAGTACTTC. The V gene is TRBV19, the J gene TRBJ2-7; D perhaps matches TRBD2 (6 bases). Germline V CDR1 and CDR2: LNHDA, SQIVND (reference sequence). V shed 2 bases and J shed 3 bases, with 11 bases lying between them. This CDR3 spans 14 amino acids.

V and J are TRBV12-5 and TRBJ2-6; a possible D gene is TRBD1 (5 bases). This CDR3 has 18 amino acids. V was clipped by 5 bases and J by 5 bases, with 22 bases between them. The germline gives CDR1 LGHNT, CDR2 FRNRAP. This CDR3 reads CASGTQGAGQSRANVLTF. The CDR3 coding sequence is TGTGCTAGTGGTACTCAAGGTGCAGGACAAAGTCGGGCCAACGTCCTGACTTTC.

The chain couples TRBV28 to TRBJ1-2; weak D call: TRBD1 (5 bases). Germline CDR1 reads MDHEN; CDR2 reads SYDVKM. CDR3 size: 16 residues. The ends were cut back, 4 bases at V and 4 bases at J, with 19 bases in the middle. The CDR3 DNA follows: TGTGCCAGCAGTTCCCCAGGGACCCCAGGCACCTATGGCTACACCTTC. This codes for CASSSPGTPGTYGYTF.

The gene calls are TRBV7-2 and TRBJ2-3, with TRBD2 matching over 10 bases. V lost 4 bases to trimming and J lost 2 bases; unmatched junction nucleotides: 9. The CDR3 spans 17 residues. The germline V gene encodes CDR1 SGHTA and CDR2 FQGNSA. The DNA of the CDR3 is TGTGCCAGCAGCTGGCATGGGCTAGCGGGAGACACAGATACGCAGTATTTT. Its protein product is CASSWHGLAGDTDTQYF.

The rearrangement uses TRBV7-3 and TRBJ2-1; no firm D call. The V end lost 7 bases, the J end lost 0 bases, and 10 bases lay between the germline ends. The CDR3 runs 14 residues. From germline, CDR1 is SGHTA and CDR2 FQGTGA. The CDR3 here is CASTRSASYNEQFF. CDR3 DNA: TGTGCCAGCACGCGGTCTGCCTCCTACAATGAGCAGTTCTTC.

This chain joins TRBV27 and TRBJ2-7, with a possible D match to TRBD2 (6 bases). Trimming left V 4 bases short and J 0 bases short, with 16 bases between. Per the germline V gene, CDR1 is MNHEY and CDR2 is SMNVEV (reference sequence). CDR3 size: 16 residues. Written as DNA, the CDR3 is TGTGCCAGCAGTTCCCCTTTGAGGGAGGCCTCCTACGAGCAGTACTTC. It specifies CASSSPLREASYEQYF.

This clone was recorded only once. This chain's CDR3 is CASSFTTGIGELFF. The CDR3 coding sequence is TGCGCCAGCAGCTTTACTACAGGGATCGGGGAGCTGTTTTTT. V is TRBV5-1 and J is TRBJ2-2; possibly TRBD1 for D (6 bases). The CDR3 runs 14 residues. Germline V gives CDR1 SGHRS, CDR2 YFSETQ. Deletions cut 2 bases from V and 7 bases from J, with 12 bases between.